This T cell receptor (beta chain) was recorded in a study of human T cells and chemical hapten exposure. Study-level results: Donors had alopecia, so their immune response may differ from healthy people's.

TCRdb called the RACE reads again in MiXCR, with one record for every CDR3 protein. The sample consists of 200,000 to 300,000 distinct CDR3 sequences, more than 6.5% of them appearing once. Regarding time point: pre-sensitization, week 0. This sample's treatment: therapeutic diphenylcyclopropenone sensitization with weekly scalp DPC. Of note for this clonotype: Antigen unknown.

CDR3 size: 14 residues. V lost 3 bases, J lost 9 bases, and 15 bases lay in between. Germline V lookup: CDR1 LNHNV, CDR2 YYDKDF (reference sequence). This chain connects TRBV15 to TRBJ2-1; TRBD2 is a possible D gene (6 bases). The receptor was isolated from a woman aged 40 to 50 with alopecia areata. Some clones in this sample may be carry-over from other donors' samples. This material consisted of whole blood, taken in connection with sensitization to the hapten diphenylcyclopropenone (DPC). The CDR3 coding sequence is TGTGCCACCAGCAGCCGCATTACTAGCTCTGAGCAGTTCTTC. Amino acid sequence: CATSSRITSSEQFF.